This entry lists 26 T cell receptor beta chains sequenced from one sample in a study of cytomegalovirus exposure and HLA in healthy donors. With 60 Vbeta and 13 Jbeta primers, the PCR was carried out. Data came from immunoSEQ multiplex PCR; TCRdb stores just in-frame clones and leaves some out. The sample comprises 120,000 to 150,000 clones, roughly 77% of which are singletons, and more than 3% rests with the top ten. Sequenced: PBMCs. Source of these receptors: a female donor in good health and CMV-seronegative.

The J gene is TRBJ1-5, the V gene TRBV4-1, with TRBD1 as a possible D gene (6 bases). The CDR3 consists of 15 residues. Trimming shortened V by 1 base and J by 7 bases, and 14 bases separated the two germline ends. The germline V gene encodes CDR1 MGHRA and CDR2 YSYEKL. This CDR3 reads CASSQVAAGDQPQHF. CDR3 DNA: TGCGCCAGCAGCCAAGTGGCCGCAGGGGACCAGCCCCAGCATTTT.

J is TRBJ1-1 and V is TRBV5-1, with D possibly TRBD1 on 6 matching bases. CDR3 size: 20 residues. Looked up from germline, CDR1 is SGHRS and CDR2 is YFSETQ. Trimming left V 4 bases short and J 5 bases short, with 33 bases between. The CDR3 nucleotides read TGCGCCAGCAGCCCGGAGGGGGGATCGAGGGGGGCCACGGGGGGGACTGAAGCTTTCTTT. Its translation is CASSPEGGSRGATGGTEAFF.

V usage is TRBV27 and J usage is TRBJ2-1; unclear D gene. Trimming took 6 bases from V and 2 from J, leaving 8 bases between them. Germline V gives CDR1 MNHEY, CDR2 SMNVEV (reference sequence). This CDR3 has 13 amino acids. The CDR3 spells CASSRGPYNEQFF. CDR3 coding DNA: TGTGCCAGCAGCCGCGGTCCCTACAATGAGCAGTTCTTC.

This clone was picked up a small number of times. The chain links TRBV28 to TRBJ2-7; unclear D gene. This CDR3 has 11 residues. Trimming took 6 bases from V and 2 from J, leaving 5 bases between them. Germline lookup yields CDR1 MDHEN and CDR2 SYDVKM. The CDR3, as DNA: TGTGCCAGCAGGAGCCCCTACGAGCAGTACTTC. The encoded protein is CASRSPYEQYF.

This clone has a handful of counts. CDR3 DNA: TGTGCCAGCAGTTACTCAGGGACTGCCTCAGATACGCAGTATTTT. This gives the protein CASSYSGTASDTQYF. The chain is built from TRBV6-5 and TRBJ2-3; maybe TRBD2 (6 bases). Trimming cost V 0 bases and J 4 bases, with 11 bases left between them. The CDR3 contains 15 residues. The germline V gene encodes CDR1 MNHEY and CDR2 SVGAGI.

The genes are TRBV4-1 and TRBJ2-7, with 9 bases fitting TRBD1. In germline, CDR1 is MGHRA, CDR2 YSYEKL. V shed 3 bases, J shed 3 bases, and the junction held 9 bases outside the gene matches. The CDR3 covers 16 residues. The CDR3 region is CASSHPRGTGIYEQYF. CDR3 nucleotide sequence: TGCGCCAGCAGCCACCCTAGAGGGACAGGGATCTACGAGCAGTACTTC.

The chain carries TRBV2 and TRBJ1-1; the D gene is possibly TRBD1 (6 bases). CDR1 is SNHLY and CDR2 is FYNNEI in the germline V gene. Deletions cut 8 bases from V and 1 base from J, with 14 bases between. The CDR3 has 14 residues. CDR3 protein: CASLGGQANTEAFF. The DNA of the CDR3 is TGTGCCAGCCTAGGGGGTCAGGCGAACACTGAAGCTTTCTTT.

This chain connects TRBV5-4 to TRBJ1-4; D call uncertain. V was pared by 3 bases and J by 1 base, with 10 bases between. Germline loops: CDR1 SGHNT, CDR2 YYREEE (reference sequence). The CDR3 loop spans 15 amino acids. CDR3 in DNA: TGTGCCAGCAGCTCCTACGTCGGAACTAATGAAAAACTGTTTTTT. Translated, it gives CASSSYVGTNEKLFF.

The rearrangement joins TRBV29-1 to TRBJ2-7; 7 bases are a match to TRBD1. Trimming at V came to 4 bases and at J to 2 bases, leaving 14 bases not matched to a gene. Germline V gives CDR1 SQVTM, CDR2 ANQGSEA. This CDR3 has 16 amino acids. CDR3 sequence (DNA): TGCAGCGTTGTAGGGCTGACAGGGACCCCCACCTACGAGCAGTACTTC. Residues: CSVVGLTGTPTYEQYF.

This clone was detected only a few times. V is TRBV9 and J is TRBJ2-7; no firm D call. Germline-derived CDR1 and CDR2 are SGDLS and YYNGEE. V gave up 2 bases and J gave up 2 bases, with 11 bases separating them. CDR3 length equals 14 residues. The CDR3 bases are TGTGCCAGCAGCGTTCGTTTTGAGGCCTACGAGCAGTACTTC. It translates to CASSVRFEAYEQYF.

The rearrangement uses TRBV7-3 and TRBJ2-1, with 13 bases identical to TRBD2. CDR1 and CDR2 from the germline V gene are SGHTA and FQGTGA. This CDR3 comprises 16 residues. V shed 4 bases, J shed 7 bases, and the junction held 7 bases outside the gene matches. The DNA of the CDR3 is TGTGCCAGCAGCTCCGGGACTAGCGGGGTTACGAATGAGCAGTTCTTC. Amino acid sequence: CASSSGTSGVTNEQFF.

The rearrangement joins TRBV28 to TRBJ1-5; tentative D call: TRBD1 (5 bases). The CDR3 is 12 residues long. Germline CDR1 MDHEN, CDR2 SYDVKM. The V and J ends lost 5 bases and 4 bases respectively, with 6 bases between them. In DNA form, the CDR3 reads TGTGCCAGCAGTCAGGGAAATCAGCCCCAGCATTTT. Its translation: CASSQGNQPQHF. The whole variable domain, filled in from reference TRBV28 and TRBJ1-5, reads DVKVTQSSRYLVKRTGEKVFLECVQDMDHENMFWYRQDPGLGLRLIYFSYDVKMKEKGDIPEGYSVSREKKERFSLILESASTNQTSMYLCASSQGNQPQHFGDGTRLSIL.

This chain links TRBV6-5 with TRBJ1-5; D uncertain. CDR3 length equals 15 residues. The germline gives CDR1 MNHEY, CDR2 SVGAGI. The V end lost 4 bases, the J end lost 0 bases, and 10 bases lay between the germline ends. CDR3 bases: TGTGCCAGCAGTTCTACTACCCTTAGCAATCAGCCCCAGCATTTT. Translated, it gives CASSSTTLSNQPQHF.

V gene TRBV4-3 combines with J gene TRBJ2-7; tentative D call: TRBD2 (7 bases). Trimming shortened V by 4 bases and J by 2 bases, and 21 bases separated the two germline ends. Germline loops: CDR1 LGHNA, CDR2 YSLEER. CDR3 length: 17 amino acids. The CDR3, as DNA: TGCGCCAGCAGCCCCGAGGGGGATAGCGGGTCCGCCTACGAGCAGTACTTC. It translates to CASSPEGDSGSAYEQYF.

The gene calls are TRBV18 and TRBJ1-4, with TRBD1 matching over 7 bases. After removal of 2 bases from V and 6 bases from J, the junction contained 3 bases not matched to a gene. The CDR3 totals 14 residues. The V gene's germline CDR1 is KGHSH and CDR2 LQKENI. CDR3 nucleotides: TGTGCCAGCTCACCAGACAGGGTGGATGAAAAACTGTTTTTT. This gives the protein CASSPDRVDEKLFF.

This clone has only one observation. The chain's CDR3 is CASSLVGGGAYEQYF. Here the CDR3 DNA reads TGTGCCAGCAGCTTAGTCGGAGGAGGGGCCTACGAGCAGTACTTC. V and J are TRBV11-2 and TRBJ2-7; TRBD2 might be the D (6 bases). V was cut by 1 base and J by 2 bases, with 12 bases left in between. The CDR3 consists of 15 residues. Germline V gene lookup returns CDR1 SGHAT and CDR2 FQNNGV.

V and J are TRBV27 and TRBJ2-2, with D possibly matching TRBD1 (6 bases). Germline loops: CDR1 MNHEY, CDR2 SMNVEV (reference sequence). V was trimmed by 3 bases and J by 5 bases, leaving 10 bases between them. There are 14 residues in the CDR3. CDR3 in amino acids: CASSFSQGTGELFF. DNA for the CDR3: TGTGCCAGCAGTTTCTCACAGGGAACCGGGGAGCTGTTTTTT.

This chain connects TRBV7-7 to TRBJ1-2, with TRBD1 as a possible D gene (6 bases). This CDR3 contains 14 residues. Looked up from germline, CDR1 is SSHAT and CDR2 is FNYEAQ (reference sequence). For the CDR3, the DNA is TGTGCTAATACGCCCGCCAAAGGGGGATATGGCTACACCTTC. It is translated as CANTPAKGGYGYTF.

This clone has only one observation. The CDR3 sequence is CASSLPPTSGRAGQFF. CDR3 in DNA: TGTGCCAGCAGCTTACCCCCGACTAGCGGGAGGGCCGGGCAGTTCTTC. The rearrangement links TRBV7-8 to TRBJ2-1; 14 positions match TRBD2. CDR1 and CDR2 (germline): SGHVS, FQNEAQ. The length of the CDR3 is 16 residues. Trimming removed 2 bases from V and 12 bases from J; junction bases left unmatched: 9.

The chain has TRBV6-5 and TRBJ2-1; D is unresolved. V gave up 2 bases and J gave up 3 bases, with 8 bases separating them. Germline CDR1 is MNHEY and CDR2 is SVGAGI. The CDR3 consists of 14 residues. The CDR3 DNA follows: TGTGCCAGCAGTTACGAGGTGGGCTACAATGAGCAGTTCTTC. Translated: CASSYEVGYNEQFF.

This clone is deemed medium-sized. The CDR3 DNA sequence: TGCGCCAGCAGCAACCCTGGGGGGGCGAGGTATGGCTACACCTTC. Its translation is CASSNPGGARYGYTF. The V call is TRBV5-1, the J call TRBJ1-2; maybe TRBD1 (6 bases). Germline CDR1 reads SGHRS; CDR2 reads YFSETQ. V dropped 4 bases and J dropped 5 bases, with 18 bases sitting between them. There are 15 residues in the CDR3. Full variable domain (remainder filled in from reference TRBV5-1 and TRBJ1-2): KAGVTQTPRYLIKTRGQQVTLSCSPISGHRSVSWYQQTPGQGLQFLFEYFSETQRNKGNFPGRFSGRQFSNSRSEMNVSTLELGDSALYLCASSNPGGARYGYTFGSGTRLTVV.

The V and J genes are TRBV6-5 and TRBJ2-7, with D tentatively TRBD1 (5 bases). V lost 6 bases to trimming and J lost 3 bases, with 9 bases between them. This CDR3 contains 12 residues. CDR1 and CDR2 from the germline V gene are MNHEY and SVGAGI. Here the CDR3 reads CASSQDNYEQYF. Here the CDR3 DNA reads TGTGCCAGCAGCCAGGACAACTACGAGCAGTACTTC.

The CDR3, as DNA: TGTGCCAGCAGCATTGATCGGGGATCTGAAGCTTTCTTT. Its protein is CASSIDRGSEAFF. V usage is TRBV5-8 and J usage is TRBJ1-1; the D is unclear. The CDR3 covers 13 residues. V was clipped by 4 bases and J by 6 bases, with 13 bases between them. Germline-derived CDR1 and CDR2 are SGHTS and YDEGEE.

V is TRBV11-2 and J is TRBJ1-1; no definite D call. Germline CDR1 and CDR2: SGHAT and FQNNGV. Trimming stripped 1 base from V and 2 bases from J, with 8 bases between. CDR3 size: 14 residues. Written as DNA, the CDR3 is TGTGCCAGCAGCTTAGGGCGGCTCAACACTGAAGCTTTCTTT. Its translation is CASSLGRLNTEAFF.

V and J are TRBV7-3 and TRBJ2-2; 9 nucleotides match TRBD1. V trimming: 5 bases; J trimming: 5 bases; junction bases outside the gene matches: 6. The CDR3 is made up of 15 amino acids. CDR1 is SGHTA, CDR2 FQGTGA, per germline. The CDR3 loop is CASSPSQGATGELFF. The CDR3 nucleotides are TGTGCCAGCAGCCCATCACAGGGGGCGACCGGGGAGCTGTTTTTT.

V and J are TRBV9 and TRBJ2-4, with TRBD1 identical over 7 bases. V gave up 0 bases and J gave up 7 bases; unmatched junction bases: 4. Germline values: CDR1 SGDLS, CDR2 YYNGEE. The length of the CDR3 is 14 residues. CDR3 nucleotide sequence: TGTGCCAGCAGCGTAGATGGCAGGGGGAACATTCAGTACTTC. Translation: CASSVDGRGNIQYF.